Described below is a single T cell receptor beta chain sequence and its context. Antigen specificity is unknown. This sample was included in a study of vaccination and CD4 T cells after COVID-19. The Oncomine TCR Beta short-read assay was applied to DNA of cultured CD4+ T cells. TCRdb reprocessed the PCR reads via MiXCR and lists one record per CDR3 protein. This table holds about 25,000 distinct CDR3 sequences, roughly 31% found once. Time point defined: late sampling 161 to 241 days after vaccination in three convalescent patients. Described treatment: roughly nine-day PBMC culture with coronavirus spike peptide pools or control peptides (ViraFEST assay). ViraFEST sequenced TCRs after peptide-pool expansion of antigen-specific T cells. V shed 5 bases and J shed 5 bases, with 14 bases lying between them. Germline lookup yields CDR1 SGHTA and CDR2 FQGTGA. This CDR3 is 14 amino acids long.

The clonotype comes from a human donor who had recovered from COVID-19. The rearrangement joins TRBV7-3 to TRBJ2-3, with D possibly called TRBD1 or TRBD2 (6 bases each). Source: CD4+ T cells from blood, cultured in vitro, taken about 7 months after SARS-CoV-2 vaccination. This CDR3 reads CASSPRGVLDTQYF. The CDR3 DNA follows: TGTGCCAGCAGCCCAAGGGGGGTTCTAGATACGCAGTATTTT.